These T cell receptor beta chains were read from a single sample in a study of tumor-infiltrating lymphocytes in primary liver carcinoma. MiXCR was run by TCRdb on the multiplex PCR reads, yielding one entry per CDR3 protein. This sample has approximately 73,000 distinct CDR3 sequences, with 55% to 75% found just once. The material sequenced was liver tumor tissue from sampling region 4. The receptors here all came from a man aged 35 to 55 with primary liver carcinoma and hepatitis B virus infection. Each CDR3 is given with its conserved first and last residue. Fields, in order: V gene, D gene, clone size, J gene, CDR3 protein, CDR3 DNA. A D gene is named only where the DNA matches it firmly. Not every row has a clone size; where given, it reads once, few, many or a size class.

>TRBV5-4|TRBD1|NA|TRBJ2-5
CANSMDRGLGETQYF
TGTGCCAACAGCATGGACAGGGGGCTAGGGGAGACCCAGTACTTC
>TRBV24-1|NA|many|TRBJ2-3
CATSGTTVSQGTQYF
TGTGCCACCAGTGGCACGACAGTCTCCCAGGGTACGCAGTATTTT
>TRBV4-1|TRBD1|NA|TRBJ2-2
CASNRRSQGADIGELFF
TGCGCCAGCAACCGACGCTCGCAGGGGGCTGACATCGGGGAGCTGTTTTTT
>TRBV5-4|TRBD2|NA|TRBJ2-1
CASSLGACGRAFEQFF
TGTGCCAGCAGCTTGGGTGCTTGCGGGAGGGCCTTCGAGCAGTTCTTC
>TRBV4-2|NA|NA|TRBJ2-1
CTSSQGRGAYNEQFF
TGTACCAGCAGCCAAGGACGGGGGGCATACAATGAGCAGTTCTTC
>TRBV18|TRBD1|NA|TRBJ2-5
CASSPPGQGRGETQYF
TGTGCCAGCTCACCACCGGGACAGGGGCGCGGAGAGACCCAGTACTTC
>TRBV4-1|NA|NA|TRBJ1-4
CASSQGRESRISNEKLFF
TGCGCCAGCAGCCAGGGACGGGAAAGTCGTATTTCTAATGAAAAACTGTTTTTT
>TRBV6-6|NA|NA|TRBJ2-7
CASSHSYRRPVLSSYEQYF
TGTGCCAGCAGTCACTCCTACAGGAGGCCTGTCTTGAGCTCCTACGAGCAGTACTTC
>TRBV12-3/TRBV12-4|TRBD1|NA|TRBJ2-1
CANSTGEIHVQFF
TGTGCCAACAGCACAGGGGAAATCCATGTGCAGTTCTTC
>TRBV6-1|NA|many|TRBJ1-3
CASRAMTAISGNTIYF
TGTGCCAGCAGAGCAATGACGGCGATCTCTGGAAACACCATATATTTT
>TRBV4-1|NA|NA|TRBJ1-2
CANKPGYIF
TGCGCCAATAAACCGGGCTACATCTTC
>TRBV4-2|NA|NA|TRBJ2-1
CASSQIPRLDPNERFF
TGTGCCAGCAGCCAGATACCAAGACTAGATCCCAATGAGCGGTTCTTC
>TRBV10-3|TRBD1|NA|TRBJ2-1
CAIRVGQGVGEQFF
TGTGCCATCAGAGTCGGACAGGGGGTTGGCGAGCAGTTCTTC
>TRBV6-2/TRBV6-3|TRBD2|NA|TRBJ2-1
CAGTASGSHEQFF
TGTGCCGGCACTGCTAGCGGGAGCCATGAGCAGTTCTTT
>TRBV29-1|NA|NA|TRBJ2-5
CSVDGPQETRYF
TGCAGCGTTGACGGACCCCAAGAGACCCGATACTTC
>TRBV4-1|NA|NA|TRBJ1-2
CASSQPTGAPYGYIF
TGCGCCAGCAGCCAGCCTACCGGGGCCCCCTATGGATACATCTTC
>TRBV5-1|NA|many|TRBJ2-3
CASTLVQAADTQYF
TGCGCCAGCACCCTGGTCCAGGCCGCAGATACGCAGTATTTT
>TRBV20-1|NA|NA|TRBJ2-7
CSARDKSGVEQYF
TGCAGTGCTAGAGATAAGTCCGGGGTCGAGCAGTACTTC
>TRBV28|NA|NA|TRBJ1-5
CASSLDRDIDNGNQPQHF
TGTGCCAGCAGTCTTGACCGGGACATTGATAATGGCAATCAGCCCCAGCATTTT
>TRBV19|NA|NA|TRBJ1-4
CASSQFVTNEKLFF
TGTGCCAGTAGTCAGTTTGTAACTAATGAAAAACTGTTTTTT
>TRBV28|TRBD2|NA|TRBJ2-3
CASSQWAGEALSTNTQYF
TGTGCCAGCAGTCAATGGGCGGGAGAGGCCCTGAGCACAAATACACAGTATTTT
>TRBV28|TRBD2|NA|TRBJ2-1
CASSLHYGLAGVNKQFF
TGTGCCAGCAGTCTACATTATGGACTAGCGGGGGTAAATAAGCAGTTCTTC
>TRBV5-5|TRBD1|NA|TRBJ1-5
CASNLTGQGHQPQHF
TGTGCCAGCAACTTGACGGGACAGGGGCATCAGCCCCAGCATTTT
>TRBV4-1|TRBD2|once|TRBJ2-7
CASSLYPSGGGSCEQYF
TGCGCCAGCAGCCTTTATCCTAGCGGAGGCGGCTCCTGCGAGCAGTACTTC
>TRBV29-1|NA|few|TRBJ2-3
CSASSLSAVSTDTQYF
TGCAGCGCCAGCTCGCTATCGGCTGTATCCACAGATACGCAGTATTTT
>TRBV21-1|NA|NA|TRBJ1-2
CASVGDRKNYGYTF
TGTGCCAGCGTCGGGGACAGGAAGAACTATGGCTACACCTTC
>TRBV2|TRBD1|few|TRBJ1-5
CASSTGQGRAQPQHF
TGTGCCAGCAGTACAGGACAGGGCAGGGCTCAGCCCCAGCATTTT
>TRBV4-1|NA|many|TRBJ2-7
CASSLPDKEEYEQYF
TGCGCCAGCAGCCTCCCGGACAAGGAGGAGTACGAGCAGTACTTC
>TRBV11-2|TRBD2|few|TRBJ2-7
CASSVGLAGPYEQHF
TGTGCCAGCAGCGTAGGGCTAGCGGGTCCCTACGAGCAGCACTTC
>TRBV12-3/TRBV12-4|NA|NA|TRBJ2-2
CVSSPRTAGELFF
TGTGTCAGCAGTCCCAGGACAGCCGGGGAGTTGTTTTTT
>TRBV11-1|TRBD2|NA|TRBJ2-1
CASGLGLAGDVDNEQFF
TGTGCCAGCGGCCTGGGGCTAGCGGGGGATGTTGACAATGAGCAGTTCTTC
>TRBV12-3/TRBV12-4|TRBD1|NA|TRBJ2-7
CTSTDRGTVEQYF
TGTACCAGCACGGACAGGGGCACGGTCGAGCAGTACTTC
>TRBV5-4|NA|NA|TRBJ2-5
CASKLDFPQEAQYF
TGTGCCAGCAAGCTGGACTTCCCACAAGAGGCCCAGTACTTC
>TRBV11-2|TRBD2|NA|TRBJ2-7
CTSSLDTGLAMGGQYF
TGTACCAGCAGCTTGGATACCGGACTAGCCATGGGTGGGCAGTACTTC
>TRBV7-9|NA|many|TRBJ2-4
CASSQGGNIQYF
TGTGCCAGCAGCCAGGGCGGGAACATTCAGTACTTC
>TRBV11-2|TRBD2|medium-sized|TRBJ2-1
CASSQTSVYNEQFF
TGTGCCAGCAGCCAGACTAGCGTGTACAATGAGCAGTTCTTC
>TRBV9|NA|NA|TRBJ1-2
CASSGGSGDGYTF
TGTGCCAGCAGCGGGGGATCCGGCGATGGCTACACCTTC
>TRBV4-2|NA|NA|TRBJ1-1
CASSRERTRANTEAFF
TGTGCCAGCAGCCGAGAAAGGACACGGGCCAACACTGAAGCTTTCTTT
>TRBV29-1|NA|NA|TRBJ2-1
CSVAADWINEQFF
TGCAGCGTTGCGGCGGATTGGATCAATGAGCAATTCTTC
>TRBV19|NA|many|TRBJ2-7
CASSRSFNYEQYF
TGTGCCAGTAGTAGGAGCTTTAACTACGAGCAGTACTTC
>TRBV29-1|NA|NA|TRBJ2-3
CSVEDSDGTDTQYF
TGCAGCGTTGAAGATAGCGATGGCACAGATACGCAGTATTTT
>TRBV29-1|NA|NA|TRBJ2-7
CGVEVRTNEQYF
TGCGGCGTTGAGGTAAGAACAAACGAGCAGTACTTC
>TRBV12-3/TRBV12-4|NA|medium-sized|TRBJ2-2
CASSYRNTGELFF
TGTGCCAGCAGCTACAGGAACACCGGGGAGCTGTTTTTT
>TRBV6-5|NA|NA|TRBJ1-1
CVSSYARDGAPKAFF
TGTGTCAGCAGTTACGCCCGGGACGGGGCCCCAAAAGCTTTCTTT
>TRBV7-9|TRBD1|NA|TRBJ2-7
CASSLQGSNEQYF
TGTGCCAGTAGCTTACAGGGGTCCAACGAGCAGTACTTC
>TRBV20-1|NA|NA|TRBJ2-1
CSASTGTAWNEQFF
TGCAGTGCTAGTACAGGTACAGCTTGGAATGAGCAGTTCTTC
>TRBV5-1|NA|many|TRBJ2-3
CASSLFAGARDTQYF
TGCGCCAGCAGCTTGTTTGCGGGGGCACGAGATACGCAGTATTTT
>TRBV6-6|NA|NA|TRBJ2-5
CASSPRGAAKQETQYF
TGTGCCAGCAGTCCCCGAGGGGCGGCCAAGCAAGAGACCCAGTACTTC
>TRBV11-2|NA|large|TRBJ2-5
CASSDLTGAGETQYF
TGTGCCAGCAGCGACCTGACAGGAGCGGGAGAGACCCAGTACTTC